The 3 T cell receptor beta chains below were found in one sample sequenced in a study of blood T cell repertoires in COVID-19. Assay: immunoSEQ multiplex PCR; the TCRdb copy retains only in-frame clones and omits some. This sample has roughly 180,000 clones, with more than 85% found just once. Specimen: peripheral blood. Receptor source: a man in his 70s with active or convalescent COVID-19.

In the case of this clone: The same CDR3 also results from other DNA sequences found in this sample. The rearrangement joins TRBV5-1 to TRBJ1-1; 9 bases agree with TRBD1. The CDR3 length is 14 residues. Germline CDR1 is SGHRS and CDR2 is YFSETQ. V lost 0 bases and J lost 4; bases outside the gene matches: 1. The CDR3 loop is CASSLGQGGTEAFF. CDR3 DNA sequence: TGCGCCAGCAGCTTGGGACAGGGGGGCACTGAAGCTTTCTTT.

This CDR3 is CASSIQNRYTF. The DNA for the CDR3 is TGTGCCAGCAGCATACAGAATCGCTACACCTTC. This rearrangement joins TRBV7-2 to TRBJ1-2; D gene uncertain. The CDR3 length is 11 residues. V shed 5 bases and J shed 9 bases, with 10 bases lying between them. The germline V gene has CDR1 SGHTA and CDR2 FQGNSA.

The chain couples TRBV5-1 to TRBJ1-1, with D perhaps matching TRBD1 (5 bases). The CDR3 is 15 amino acids. V was shortened by 0 bases and J by 4 bases, with 13 bases between the two germline ends. Germline CDR1 SGHRS, CDR2 YFSETQ. CDR3 coding DNA: TGCGCCAGCAGCTTGGTCTTGGGGCCGAGCACTGAAGCTTTCTTT. It encodes CASSLVLGPSTEAFF.